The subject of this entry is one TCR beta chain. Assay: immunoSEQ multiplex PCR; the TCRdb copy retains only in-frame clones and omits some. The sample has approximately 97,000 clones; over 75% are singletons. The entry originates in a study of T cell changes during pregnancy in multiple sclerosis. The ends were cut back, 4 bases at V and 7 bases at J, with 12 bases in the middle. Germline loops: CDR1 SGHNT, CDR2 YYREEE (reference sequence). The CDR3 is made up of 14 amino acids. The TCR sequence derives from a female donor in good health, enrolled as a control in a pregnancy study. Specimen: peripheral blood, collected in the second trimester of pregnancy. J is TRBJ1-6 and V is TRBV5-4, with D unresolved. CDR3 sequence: CASSPSGRNSPLHF. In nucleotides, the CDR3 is TGTGCCAGCAGCCCATCGGGGAGGAATTCACCCCTCCACTTT. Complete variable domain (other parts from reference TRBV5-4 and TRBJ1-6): ETGVTQSPTHLIKTRGQQVTLRCSSQSGHNTVSWYQQALGQGPQFIFQYYREEENGRGNFPPRFSGLQFPNYSSELNVNALELDDSALYLCASSPSGRNSPLHFGNGTRLTVT.